This T cell receptor (beta chain) was sequenced during a study of CD8 T cells in ankylosing spondylitis. This CDR3 region has 15 residues. In germline, CDR1 is LGHNA, CDR2 YSLEER. V trimming: 1 base; J trimming: 6 bases; junction bases outside the gene matches: 6. The study, taken as a whole, reports: Seemingly distinctive of ankylosing spondylitis blood was a TCR beta motif formed by eight highly homologous variants. CD8+ disease-linked clones were present at relatively low frequencies in blood.

TCRdb processed the 5' RACE reads anew with MiXCR; each CDR3 protein has one entry. The sample includes roughly 160,000 distinct CDR3 sequences, around 8.9% of them seen just once. This clonotype has ten or more counts. No antigen is known for it. The sequencing sample was made of blood, either unsorted or a sorted T cell fraction (not recorded which). The chain links TRBV4-3 to TRBJ1-2; 9 positions agree with TRBD1. This TCR was sampled from a female donor with ankylosing spondylitis or in good health (not recorded which). The DNA of the CDR3 is TGCGCCAGCAGCCAAGGTTTCGGACAGGGGAATGGCTACACCTTC. Residues: CASSQGFGQGNGYTF.